This T cell receptor (beta chain) was observed in a study of identical twins. A few counts support this clonotype. The V and J ends lost 0 bases and 7 bases, in that order; junction bases with no gene match: 7. Germline V lookup: CDR1 SGHRS, CDR2 YFSETQ. This CDR3 is built from 15 residues. One entry per CDR3 protein results from TCRdb running MiXCR on the 5' RACE reads. The table includes over 550,000 distinct CDR3 sequences, roughly 7.1% detected once. There were only healthy Caucasians among the donors. The same data also went into a second study, on yellow fever vaccine responses in identical twins. As that study records: Twin vaccine T cell responses reportedly seemed partly convergent, partly personalized.

The TCR was taken from a woman in her late teens or twenties in good health. This chain joins TRBV5-1 and TRBJ1-2, with 9 bases that match TRBD1. Sample: PBMCs. DNA for the CDR3: TGCGCCAGCAGCTTGGCCGAGACAGGGGGTACTGGCTACACCTTC. It encodes CASSLAETGGTGYTF.